This TCR beta chain stems from a study of persistence of HIV-infected CD4 T cells. As regards this clone: Its antigen is undetermined.

The libraries were made with immunoSEQ version 4 in survey mode. TCRdb's copy holds only in-frame clones and misses some; the assay was immunoSEQ multiplex PCR. Among roughly 32,000 clones listed, roughly 80% were seen once. Overall study results and limits: The rare CMV-responding cells with HIV-1 proviruses were not separately TCR-sequenced.

Cells were stimulated with CMV-infected fibroblast lysates at 10 ug/mL. CD40L/CD69 double-negative CD45RO-high memory CD4+ T cells were collected. For at least 4 years, plasma HIV-1 RNA was undetectable (<50 copies/mL). CD8+ T cells were removed from PBMCs prior to stimulation. The CDR3 consists of 13 residues. The junction had 5 bases not matched to a gene; V was cut back by 3 bases and J by 10 bases. Germline V lookup: CDR1 SGHTA, CDR2 FQGNSA. This material consisted of CD4+ T cells sorted from PBMCs after approximately 19-hour stimulation, taken from a patient who received antiretroviral therapy. This clonotype was sampled from an adult man with HIV who was CMV-seropositive. The chain joins TRBV7-2 to TRBJ2-1; 8 nucleotides line up with TRBD1. The CDR3 sequence: CASSLHRGSEQFF. CDR3 DNA sequence: TGTGCCAGCAGCTTGCACAGGGGGTCCGAGCAGTTCTTC.